This T cell receptor beta chain was profiled in a study of blood T cell repertoires in COVID-19. Whole-study context: Some COVID-19 samples were acute and others convalescent; all came from the United States, Italy and Spain. Sources were T cells, B-cell-depleted T cells, or PBMCs; the material itself was cDNA or gDNA.

The table came from immunoSEQ multiplex PCR; TCRdb's copy has only in-frame clones and leaves some out. In the table there are roughly 250,000 clones, roughly 87% of which are singletons. The CDR3 consists of 14 residues. Germline lookup yields CDR1 PRHDT and CDR2 FYEKMQ (reference sequence). Trimming stripped 5 bases from V and 4 bases from J, with 11 bases between. The clonotype was recovered from a man aged 55 to 70 who had recovered from COVID-19. The chain combines TRBV13 with TRBJ1-4; the D gene is possibly TRBD1 (6 bases). Sequencing was carried out using peripheral blood. The CDR3 region has the DNA TGTGCCAGCAGCCAGGGGACATTTAATGAAAAACTGTTTTTT. Protein product: CASSQGTFNEKLFF.